The 11 T cell receptor beta chains listed next were all sequenced from one sample in a study of T cell repertoires in cytomegalovirus infection (dated by TCRdb to the late 2010s). The sequencer listed for this sample is Illumina HiSeq 1500. TCRdb trimmed the raw reads at Q25, called clones with MiXCR and kept productive beta chains. Here each entry gathers all rows of one CDR3 protein and keeps the most common genes and DNA. This sample is represented by approximately 400,000 distinct CDR3 sequences; roughly 30% of them were singletons. Clones ranked in the top ten supply approximately 13% of the sample. The sample was PBMCs. These receptor sequences come from a human donor in good health (CMV status not recorded). Some clones in this sample may be carry-over from other donors' samples.

This clonotype was found a few times. The V gene is TRBV6-5, the J gene TRBJ1-4; the D gene is possibly TRBD1 (5 bases). Germline assignment: CDR1 MNHEY and CDR2 SVGAGI. The CDR3 runs 17 residues. V was clipped by 0 bases and J by 5 bases, with 16 bases between them. DNA for the CDR3: TGTGCCAGCAGTTACTCGTATGCCGGACACGTAAATGAAAAACTGTTTTTT. This gives the protein CASSYSYAGHVNEKLFF.

This clonotype came up a few times. CDR3 amino acids: CASSFTRAVDTQYF. CDR3 DNA: TGTGCCAGCAGCTTTACCAGGGCCGTAGATACGCAGTATTTT. This chain joins TRBV11-2 and TRBJ2-3; tentative D call: TRBD1 (5 bases). Between the trimmed V and J ends, which lost 3 bases and 5 bases, there was a span of 12 bases. The CDR3 consists of 14 residues. The germline V gene has CDR1 SGHAT and CDR2 FQNNGV.

This chain links TRBV20-1 with TRBJ2-1, with 9 bases aligning to TRBD2. Germline V gene sequence: CDR1 DFQATT, CDR2 SNEGSKA (reference sequence). Germline trimming cut 5 bases from V and 7 bases from J; bases unmatched to any gene: 9. CDR3 length: 14 residues. The CDR3 here is CSAPGRGGGNEQFF. The CDR3 region has the DNA TGCAGTGCTCCGGGGCGGGGGGGCGGAAATGAGCAGTTCTTC.

This clonotype was found a few times. This rearrangement joins TRBV6-5 to TRBJ2-7; TRBD1 is a possible D gene (6 bases). In germline, CDR1 is MNHEY, CDR2 SVGAGI. The V and J ends lost 5 bases and 2 bases respectively, with 13 bases between them. This CDR3 spans 14 amino acids. The CDR3, as DNA: TGTGCCAGCAGTCCCCAGACAGGACCCTACGAGCAGTACTTC. It yields the protein CASSPQTGPYEQYF.

This clonotype came up a few times. V and J are TRBV6-6 and TRBJ1-2; maybe TRBD1 (5 bases). V lost 2 bases and J 4 bases, leaving 8 bases between the germline ends. Looked up from germline, CDR1 is MNHNY and CDR2 is SVGAGI (reference sequence). This CDR3 comprises 13 residues. CDR3 in DNA: TGTGCCAGCAGTTACGACGGGGGCTATGGCTACACCTTC. Translating gives CASSYDGGYGYTF.

As for this clonotype: This may arise from a read error, as a much more abundant clone is one base away. V and J are TRBV6-5 and TRBJ1-2; D is possibly TRBD1 (6 bases). The CDR3 covers 13 residues. Germline CDR1 reads MNHEY; CDR2 reads SVGAGI. The CDR3, as DNA: TGTGCCCGCAGTTGGGGGGGCTACTATGGCTACACCTTC. Translated: CARSWGGYYGYTF.

This clonotype was detected a few times. V is TRBV6-5 and J is TRBJ1-1; TRBD1 matches at 7 bases. The germline gives CDR1 MNHEY, CDR2 SVGAGI. The length of the CDR3 is 15 residues. V shed 4 bases and J 3 bases; nucleotides not matched to a gene: 8. CDR3 nucleotides: TGTGCCAGCAGTTTCCTACCCGGGACAGACACTGAAGCTTTCTTT. Its translation: CASSFLPGTDTEAFF.

This clonotype was recorded only once. The V gene is TRBV6-5, the J gene TRBJ2-5; D may be TRBD1 (6 bases). The CDR3 is 15 residues long. Trimming stripped 6 bases from V and 1 base from J, with 15 bases between. Germline lookup yields CDR1 MNHEY and CDR2 SVGAGI. The CDR3 sequence: CASRRGSLSQETQYF. The CDR3 nucleotides are TGTGCCAGCAGGAGGGGGTCCCTCAGCCAAGAGACCCAGTACTTC.

Note on this clonotype: Relative to the germline gene, one junction end is altered; a read error may explain this. The V and J genes are TRBV7-6 and TRBJ2-5, with D possibly being TRBD1 or TRBD2 (5 bases each). The germline gives CDR1 SGHVS, CDR2 FNYEAQ. The CDR3 is made up of 14 amino acids. CDR3 region: CASILSGPQETQYF. The CDR3 region has the DNA TGTGCCAGCATCTTATCGGGGCCCCAAGAGACCCAGTACTTC. Full variable domain (outside the CDR3, taken from reference TRBV7-6 and TRBJ2-5): GAGVSQSPRYKVTKRGQDVALRCDPISGHVSLYWYRQALGQGPEFLTYFNYEAQQDKSGLPNDRFSAERPEGSISTLTIQRTEQRDSAMYRCASILSGPQETQYFGPGTRLLVL.

A remark on this clonotype: Germline is not matched at one junction end, which may reflect a read error. The CDR3 spells CVSIFTGGNRSSPTF. The DNA of the CDR3 is TGTGTCAGCATCTTTACCGGTGGCAATCGGTCTAGCCCCACCTTC. The chain joins TRBV7-9 to TRBJ1-2, with D unresolved. The length of the CDR3 is 15 residues. Per the germline V gene, CDR1 is SEHNR and CDR2 is FQNEAQ (reference sequence).

Concerning this clonotype itself: One end of the junction fails to match germline, which may point to a read error. This sequence joins TRBV12-3 or TRBV12-4 and TRBJ2-5, with a possible D match to TRBD2 (8 bases). The CDR3 loop spans 15 amino acids. The CDR3 loop reads CASRLFGRGQDTQYF. The CDR3 bases are TGTGCCAGCCGTTTATTCGGGAGGGGGCAAGATACCCAGTACTTC.